A selection of T cell receptor beta chains follows, all from one sample in a study of regulatory T cells in long-lasting Graves disease. TCRdb re-called the multiplex PCR reads with MiXCR, one entry per CDR3 protein. The sample shows about 380,000 distinct CDR3 sequences, about a sixth of them seen only once. The sample here was peripheral blood mononuclear cells (PBMCs), taken at new diagnosis, from a patient treated with antithyroid drugs. These receptors all come from a female donor with Graves disease. Each CDR3 is given with its conserved first and last residue. A D gene is named only where the DNA matches it firmly. Not every row has a clone size; where given, it reads once, few, many or a size class.

j_gene,abundance,d_gene,v_gene,CDR3aa,CDR3nt
TRBJ2-1,many,TRBD2,TRBV27,CATNGGGNEQFF,TGTGCCACCAACGGGGGAGGGAATGAGCAGTTCTTC
TRBJ2-1,.,TRBD1,TRBV7-9,CASSEPGQGYNEQFF,TGTGCCAGCAGCGAACCGGGACAGGGATACAATGAGCAGTTCTTC
TRBJ2-2,many,.,TRBV28,CASSLPNRDTGELFF,TGTGCCAGCAGTTTGCCCAACAGGGACACCGGGGAGCTGTTTTTT
TRBJ1-6,.,TRBD1,TRBV7-2,CASSATGGYNSPLHF,TGTGCCAGCAGCGCGACAGGGGGCTATAATTCACCCCTCCACTTT
TRBJ1-5,few,.,TRBV2,CASAFTGQTYSNQPQHF,TGTGCCAGCGCCTTCACAGGACAGACCTATAGCAATCAGCCCCAGCATTTT
TRBJ2-1,once,.,TRBV27,CASSVEGGSSYNEQFF,TGTGCCAGCAGTGTAGAGGGGGGAAGCTCCTACAATGAGCAGTTCTTC
TRBJ2-1,many,TRBD2,TRBV28,CASRGGTSGRNEQFF,TGTGCCAGCAGGGGCGGGACTAGCGGGAGGAATGAGCAGTTCTTC
TRBJ1-2,.,.,TRBV9,CASSVVSGGGYTF,TGTGCCAGCAGCGTAGTTTCAGGTGGAGGCTACACCTTC
TRBJ2-7,many,TRBD2,TRBV4-1,CASSLPEVAGASYEQYF,TGCGCCAGCAGCTTACCGGAAGTAGCGGGAGCATCGTACGAGCAGTACTTC
TRBJ2-7,many,.,TRBV27,CASSLSPGLAYEQYF,TGTGCCAGCAGTTTATCGCCAGGGCTCGCTTACGAGCAGTACTTC
TRBJ2-3,many,TRBD1,TRBV5-4,CASSSGGWTSPYTQYF,TGTGCCAGCAGCTCAGGGGGATGGACTTCCCCTTATACGCAGTATTTT
TRBJ2-1,few,.,TRBV28,CASRDTYRNNEQFF,TGTGCCAGCCGAGATACGTACAGAAACAATGAGCAGTTCTTC
TRBJ2-3,many,TRBD2,TRBV7-9,CASSSGLAGITDTQYF,TGTGCCAGCAGCTCTGGACTAGCTGGGATAACAGATACGCAGTATTTT
TRBJ1-2,few,TRBD1,TRBV11-3,CASSLGQGKGYTF,TGTGCCAGCAGCTTAGGACAGGGTAAAGGCTACACCTTC
TRBJ1-1,.,.,TRBV6-1,CASRRTPRDEAFF,TGTGCCAGCAGACGGACACCAAGGGATGAAGCTTTCTTT